The clone carrying this T cell receptor beta chain was recorded many times. Its antigen is still unknown. MiXCR, run by TCRdb on the RT-PCR reads, gives a single entry per CDR3 protein. Among approximately 480,000 distinct CDR3 sequences listed, approximately 9.9% were seen once. V shed 6 bases and J shed 0 bases, with 8 bases lying between them. Germline values: CDR1 SQVTM, CDR2 ANQGSEA. This CDR3 contains 12 residues. The data were obtained in a study of response to subunit inactivated influenza vaccine. The study, taken as a whole, reports: Each seasonal influenza vaccination recruits few new T cells, the authors suggested.

Sample: PBMCs from blood, taken roughly 45 days after vaccination. The receptor's source is a man in his forties or fifties who received an inactivated influenza vaccine. This chain joins TRBV29-1 and TRBJ1-1; D not resolved. The CDR3 DNA follows: TGCAGCGTGGGAACAGTGAACACTGAAGCTTTCTTT. Translating it yields CSVGTVNTEAFF.